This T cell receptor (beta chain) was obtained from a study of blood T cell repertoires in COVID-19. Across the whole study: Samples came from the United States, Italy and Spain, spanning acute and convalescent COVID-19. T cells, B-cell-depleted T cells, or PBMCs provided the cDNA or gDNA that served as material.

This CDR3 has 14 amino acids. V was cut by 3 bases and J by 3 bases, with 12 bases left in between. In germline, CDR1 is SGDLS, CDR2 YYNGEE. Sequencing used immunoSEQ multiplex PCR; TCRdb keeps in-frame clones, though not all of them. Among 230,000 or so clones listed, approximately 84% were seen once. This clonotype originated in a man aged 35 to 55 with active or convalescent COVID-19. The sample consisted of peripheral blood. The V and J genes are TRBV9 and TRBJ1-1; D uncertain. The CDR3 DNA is TGTGCCAGCAGCGCGGTAGGACTCCACACTGAAGCTTTCTTT. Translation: CASSAVGLHTEAFF.